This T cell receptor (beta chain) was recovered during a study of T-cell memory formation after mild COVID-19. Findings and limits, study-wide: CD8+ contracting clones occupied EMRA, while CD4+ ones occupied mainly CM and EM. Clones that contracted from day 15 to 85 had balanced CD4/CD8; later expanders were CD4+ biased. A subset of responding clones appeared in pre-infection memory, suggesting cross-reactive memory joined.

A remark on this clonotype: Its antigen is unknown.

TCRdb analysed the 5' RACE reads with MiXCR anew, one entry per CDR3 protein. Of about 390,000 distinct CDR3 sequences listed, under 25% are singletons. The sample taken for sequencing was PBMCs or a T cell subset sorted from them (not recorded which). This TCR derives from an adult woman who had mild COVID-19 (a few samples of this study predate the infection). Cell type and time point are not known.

The CDR3 region is CASSTSGSTDTQYF. As DNA, the CDR3 is TGTGCCAGCAGCACTAGCGGGAGTACGGATACGCAGTATTTT. This chain connects TRBV7-3 to TRBJ2-3; 11 bases match TRBD2. CDR3 length: 14 amino acids. The germline gives CDR1 SGHTA, CDR2 FQGTGA. The V gene end was trimmed by 5 bases and the J gene end by 6 bases; junction bases not matched to a gene: 4. The full variable domain, rest sourced from reference TRBV7-3 and TRBJ2-3, is GAGVSQTPSNKVTEKGKYVELRCDPISGHTALYWYRQSLGQGPEFLIYFQGTGAADDSGLPNDRFFAVRPEGSVSTLKIQRTERGDSAVYLCASSTSGSTDTQYFGPGTRLTVL.